These 17 T cell receptor beta chains share one sample of origin, sequenced in a study of blood T cell repertoires in COVID-19. Sequencing used immunoSEQ multiplex PCR; TCRdb keeps in-frame clones, though not all of them. The repertoire holds about 150,000 clones, with 87% as singletons. Sequencing was done on a sample of peripheral blood. Receptors were obtained from a woman in her 50s with active or convalescent COVID-19.

The rearrangement links TRBV6-6 to TRBJ1-4, with 10 bases fitting TRBD1. The germline gives CDR1 MNHNY, CDR2 SVGAGI (reference sequence). V was pared by 9 bases and J by 7 bases, with 8 bases of the junction left unmatched. This CDR3 is 14 amino acids long. CDR3 loop: CASYLTGGVEKLFF. Written as DNA, the CDR3 is TGTGCCAGTTATCTGACAGGGGGCGTTGAAAAACTGTTTTTT.

V and J are TRBV4-3 and TRBJ2-6; D gene unclear. Germline values: CDR1 LGHNA, CDR2 YSLEER. CDR3 size: 17 residues. The V end lost 0 bases, the J end lost 0 bases, and 9 bases lay between the germline ends. The CDR3 here is CASSQDRRFSGANVLTF. Written as DNA, the CDR3 is TGCGCCAGCAGCCAAGATCGTCGGTTCTCTGGGGCCAACGTCCTGACTTTC.

This chain connects TRBV28 to TRBJ2-2, with D possibly TRBD2 on 6 matching bases. Trimming left V 2 bases short and J 8 bases short, with 21 bases between. The CDR3 contains 17 residues. Looked up from germline, CDR1 is MDHEN and CDR2 is SYDVKM. CDR3 loop: CASSLNGGTNTRGELFF. CDR3 coding DNA: TGTGCCAGCAGTTTAAACGGCGGGACCAATACGAGGGGGGAGCTGTTTTTT.

The genes are TRBV14 and TRBJ1-3, with D hard to call. The CDR3 length is 13 residues. Looked up from germline, CDR1 is SGHDN and CDR2 is FVKESK. Trimming cost V 4 bases and J 1 base, with 5 bases left between them. CDR3 DNA sequence: TGTGCCAGCAGCCGAGGGTCTGGAAACACCATATATTTT. Protein sequence: CASSRGSGNTIYF.

This chain joins TRBV29-1 and TRBJ2-2; D is possibly TRBD1 (5 bases). CDR1 is SQVTM, CDR2 ANQGSEA, per germline. CDR3 length: 14 amino acids. V dropped 5 bases and J dropped 1 base, with 11 bases sitting between them. The CDR3 reads CSVPFRGNTGELFF. The CDR3 region has the DNA TGCAGCGTTCCGTTTAGGGGGAACACCGGGGAGCTGTTTTTT.

The chain joins TRBV14 to TRBJ1-1; D is unresolved. The V end was cut by 6 bases, the J end by 2 bases, with 16 bases between. The CDR3 covers 15 residues. Germline loops: CDR1 SGHDN, CDR2 FVKESK. The CDR3 loop is CASRLFGADNTEAFF. CDR3 DNA: TGTGCCAGCAGGCTGTTCGGAGCAGACAACACTGAAGCTTTCTTT.

The V gene is TRBV7-2, the J gene TRBJ1-2; the D gene is possibly TRBD1 (5 bases). Trimming stripped 1 base from V and 0 bases from J, with 6 bases between. The CDR3 has 14 residues. The V gene's germline CDR1 is SGHTA and CDR2 FQGNSA. This chain's CDR3 is CASSLDRTNYGYTF. CDR3 nucleotides: TGTGCCAGCAGCTTAGACAGGACTAACTATGGCTACACCTTC.

Comments on this clone: Additional DNA sequences in this sample encode the identical CDR3. This chain connects TRBV19 to TRBJ1-5; D perhaps matches TRBD1 (6 bases). The CDR3 extends over 15 amino acids. Per the germline V gene, CDR1 is LNHDA and CDR2 is SQIVND (reference sequence). V was clipped by 1 base and J by 2 bases, with 9 bases between them. Here the CDR3 reads CASSIGPGGNQPQHF. The CDR3 bases are TGTGCCAGTAGTATAGGGCCAGGGGGCAATCAGCCCCAGCATTTT.

The V gene is TRBV5-1, the J gene TRBJ2-1; D perhaps matches TRBD1 (5 bases). The V end was cut by 5 bases, the J end by 6 bases, with 21 bases between. The germline V gene encodes CDR1 SGHRS and CDR2 YFSETQ. There are 16 residues in the CDR3. The CDR3 sequence: CASSLLGNLRGNEQFF. The CDR3 nucleotides are TGCGCCAGCAGTCTCTTAGGGAACTTAAGGGGCAATGAGCAGTTCTTC.

V is TRBV10-3 and J is TRBJ1-1; no clear D gene. Trimming cost V 2 bases and J 0 bases, with 10 bases left between them. CDR1 and CDR2 from the germline V gene are ENHRY and SYGVKD. The CDR3 sequence is 15 residues long. In DNA, the CDR3 is TGTGCCATCAGTGAGGAGGGAACTCTGAACACTGAAGCTTTCTTT. It encodes CAISEEGTLNTEAFF.

V usage is TRBV28 and J usage is TRBJ1-2; tentatively, D is TRBD1 (6 bases). This CDR3 contains 13 residues. CDR1 MDHEN and CDR2 SYDVKM come from the germline V gene. The V end was cut by 6 bases, the J end by 1 base, with 9 bases between. The CDR3 reads CASRPGVNYGYTF. DNA for the CDR3: TGTGCCAGCAGGCCAGGGGTTAACTATGGCTACACCTTC.

J is TRBJ2-7 and V is TRBV5-1, with 7 bases matching TRBD1. The junction had 3 bases not matched to a gene; V was cut back by 0 bases and J by 3 bases. Germline V gene lookup returns CDR1 SGHRS and CDR2 YFSETQ. This CDR3 contains 14 residues. The CDR3 DNA sequence: TGCGCCAGCAGCTTGGGGGACAGCATCTACGAGCAGTACTTC. Its translation is CASSLGDSIYEQYF.

V and J are TRBV4-1 and TRBJ1-4; 9 nucleotides line up with TRBD1. Unmatched junction bases numbered 5, after V lost 1 base and J lost 8 bases. The CDR3 runs to 15 residues. Germline CDR1 is MGHRA and CDR2 is YSYEKL. CDR3 protein: CASSQVGTGPEKLFF. The CDR3 DNA reads as TGCGCCAGCAGCCAAGTAGGGACAGGGCCAGAAAAACTGTTTTTT.

This rearrangement joins TRBV7-8 to TRBJ2-7, with a tentative D call TRBD1 (6 bases). This CDR3 contains 15 residues. CDR1 SGHVS and CDR2 FQNEAQ come from the germline V gene. V lost 2 bases, J lost 3 bases, and 14 bases lay in between. As DNA, the CDR3 is TGTGCCAGCAGCTTACCTCTACAGGGTTTCTACGAGCAGTACTTC. Translation: CASSLPLQGFYEQYF.

The count of this clone is one. The chain couples TRBV6-5 to TRBJ2-7, with 9 bases that match TRBD1. CDR3 length equals 14 residues. Germline V CDR1 and CDR2: MNHEY, SVGAGI. Unmatched junction bases numbered 6, after V lost 5 bases and J lost 4 bases. CDR3 sequence reads: CASSRQGGRYEQYF. The DNA for the CDR3 is TGTGCCAGCAGTCGACAGGGGGGCCGGTACGAGCAGTACTTC.

The V and J genes are TRBV9 and TRBJ1-1, with no clear D. Germline CDR1 is SGDLS and CDR2 is YYNGEE. The V end lost 0 bases, the J end lost 0 bases, and 9 bases lay between the germline ends. The CDR3 runs to 15 residues. The CDR3 DNA sequence: TGTGCCAGCAGCGTAGCGGGGATAATGAACACTGAAGCTTTCTTT. Translating it yields CASSVAGIMNTEAFF.

The chain joins TRBV3-1 (or the pseudogene TRBV3-2) to TRBJ2-5; 10 nucleotides agree with TRBD2. The CDR3 sequence is 16 residues long. Germline V CDR1 and CDR2: LGHDT, YNNKEL (reference sequence). V gave up 4 bases and J gave up 4 bases; unmatched junction bases: 9. The CDR3 loop reads CASSPSSGRVVETQYF. The CDR3 DNA follows: TGTGCCAGCAGCCCCTCTAGCGGGAGAGTGGTAGAGACCCAGTACTTC.